This T cell receptor (beta chain) was sequenced for a study of cytomegalovirus exposure and HLA in healthy donors. Study overall: Within the Caucasian-associated ancestry cluster were around 81% of the approximately 390 genotyped donors.

With 60 Vbeta and 13 Jbeta primers, the PCR was carried out. The protocol was immunoSEQ multiplex PCR, while the TCRdb copy is restricted to in-frame clones and leaves out a portion. The table lists over 100,000 clones, over 65% of them singletons. CDR1 SGHKS and CDR2 YYEKEE come from the germline V gene (reference sequence). This CDR3 spans 14 amino acids. Trimming stripped 3 bases from V and 2 bases from J, with 12 bases between. The receptor was isolated from a woman aged 30 to 39 in good health and CMV-seropositive. The sequencing sample was made of PBMCs. The chain links TRBV5-5 to TRBJ2-7; a possible D gene is TRBD1 (6 bases). The CDR3 DNA follows: TGTGCCAGCAGCTGGCCAACAGGGACCTACGAGCAGTACTTC. Translating gives CASSWPTGTYEQYF.